This T cell receptor beta chain originates from a study of blood T cells in healthy people across ages (dated by TCRdb to the mid-2010s). Background on the whole study: In model experiments, template switching captured about one uniquely barcoded TCR beta cDNA molecule for every two T cells. Using deep sequencing normalized with unique cDNA molecular identifiers, the study measured how TCR beta repertoire diversity changes with age. The donors were split into four age groups: young (average approximately 16 years), middle-aged (roughly 40), aged (about 56) and long-lived (approximately 80). To avoid experimental bias, donors of different ages were randomly spread across the sequencing lanes. Using the same blood draw, the study looked at two additional independent replicas of 1 million unique cDNA reads for two donors, one aged 18 to 30 and the other aged 80 or older.

The donors were about 40 Caucasian individuals from Russia, aged roughly 6 to 100 years, who were systemically healthy. Each donor gave ten milliliters of peripheral blood, collected into EDTA-treated Vacutainer tubes. Ficoll-Paque density-gradient centrifugation was used to isolate PBMCs, with at least 6.5 million per sample. Total RNA was extracted from PBMCs with Trizol reagent, with at least 6 micrograms obtained per sample. Naive CD45RAhigh/CD27high T cell percentages were measured by flow cytometry on a PBMC aliquot from every donor. Concerning this clonotype: It has no known antigen specificity. Within one base of it there is no much larger clone, and no base qualities were kept.

Beyond this particular receptor, the publication reports: The CMV infection status of donors was not known, potentially confounding age-related changes in expanded clonotypes. Observed TCR beta diversity per million T cells fell roughly linearly with age, and a significant reduction was already apparent by age roughly 40. Total diversity estimates from one million sequenced T cells were considered lower bounds and underestimates. Conclusive comparison of naive and antigen-experienced compartments was prevented by the profiling of bulk unsorted PBMCs. Observed TCR beta diversity correlated strongly with the percentage of naive T cells measured by flow cytometry. The long-lived group showed more naive CD4+ T cells, fewer expanded clones and increased TCR diversity than the aged group, suggesting age selection.

CDR1 SGHTA and CDR2 FQGTGA were looked up in the germline V gene. Spanning cysteine to phenylalanine, the CDR3 consists of 14 amino acids. The retained sequence is limited to the CDR3, 42 bases, with the frame set at the first base. V is shortened by 6 bases, J by 0 bases, and the region joining them spans 10 bases. Preparation of the library involved 5' RACE. Sequencing was performed on an Illumina HiSeq 2500. A second PCR of about 6 to 12 cycles was run with a J-beta primer mix and a sample-barcoded 5' primer. A template-switch 5' adaptor carrying 12 random nucleotides introduced a unique molecular identifier onto each TCR beta cDNA molecule. Each sample yielded at least 3 million CDR3-containing paired-end reads. First-strand cDNA was synthesized from all RNA with the Mint cDNA synthesis kit, primed by a TRBC-specific oligonucleotide. After uracil-DNA glycosylase treatment, a first 18-cycle PCR used universal primers M1SS and BC2_uni_R on all cDNA. Turning to the authors' computational methods: For normalization, 1 million high-quality reads were randomly selected from each sample, with every read carrying a distinct molecular identifier. Instead of being binned into consensus sequences, reads with shared molecular identifiers were discarded. MiTCR, with a Q25 quality threshold and the strictest error-elimination algorithm, was used for CDR3 identification, clonotype clustering and error correction. A nonparametric unseen species model with Euler transformation was used to estimate lower-bound total TCR beta diversity. Starting from the raw public reads, TCRdb applied fastp trimming at Q25, assembled clones with MiXCR and retained in-frame beta chains. Each record represents a unique CDR3 protein, reported with the most common genes and DNA among its rows. These V and J calls originate from TCRdb's pipeline instead of the authors' own analysis. The table for this sample lists about a million distinct CDR3 sequences; about 53% of them were counted only once. The top ten clonotypes cover 20% to 25% of the sample.

Sequenced input: blood. The chain is made from TRBV7-3 and TRBJ2-3; the D gene is not confidently resolved. The origin of this receptor is a woman in her sixties or seventies in good health. The CDR3 protein sequence reads: CASRFVTSTDTQYF. The DNA sequence follows: TGTGCCAGCAGATTCGTTACTAGCACAGATACGCAGTATTTT.